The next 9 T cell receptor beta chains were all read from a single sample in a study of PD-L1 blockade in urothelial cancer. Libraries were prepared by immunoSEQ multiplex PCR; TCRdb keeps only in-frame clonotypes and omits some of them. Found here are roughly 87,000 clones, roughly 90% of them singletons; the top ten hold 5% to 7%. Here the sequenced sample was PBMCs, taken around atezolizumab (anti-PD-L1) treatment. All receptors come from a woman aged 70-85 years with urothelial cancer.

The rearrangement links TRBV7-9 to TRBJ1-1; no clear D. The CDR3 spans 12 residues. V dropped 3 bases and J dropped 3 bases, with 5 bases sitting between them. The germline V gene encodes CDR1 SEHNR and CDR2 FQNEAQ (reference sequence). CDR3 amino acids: CASSFPDTEAFF. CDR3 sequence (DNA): TGTGCCAGCAGCTTTCCAGACACTGAAGCTTTCTTT.

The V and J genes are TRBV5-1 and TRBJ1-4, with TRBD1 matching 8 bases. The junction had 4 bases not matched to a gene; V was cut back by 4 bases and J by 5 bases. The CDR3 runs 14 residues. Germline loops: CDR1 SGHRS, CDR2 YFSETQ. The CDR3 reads CASSGGTGNEKLFF. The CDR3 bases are TGCGCCAGCAGCGGGGGGACAGGAAATGAAAAACTGTTTTTT.

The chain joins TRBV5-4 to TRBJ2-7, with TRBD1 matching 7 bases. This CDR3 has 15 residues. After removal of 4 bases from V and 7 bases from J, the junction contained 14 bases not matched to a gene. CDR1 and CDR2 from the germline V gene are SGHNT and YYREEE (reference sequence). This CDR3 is CASSIGPGTALEQYF. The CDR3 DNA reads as TGTGCCAGCAGCATCGGACCCGGGACAGCCTTAGAGCAGTACTTC. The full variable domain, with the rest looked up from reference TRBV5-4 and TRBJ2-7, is ETGVTQSPTHLIKTRGQQVTLRCSSQSGHNTVSWYQQALGQGPQFIFQYYREEENGRGNFPPRFSGLQFPNYSSELNVNALELDDSALYLCASSIGPGTALEQYFGPGTRLTVT.

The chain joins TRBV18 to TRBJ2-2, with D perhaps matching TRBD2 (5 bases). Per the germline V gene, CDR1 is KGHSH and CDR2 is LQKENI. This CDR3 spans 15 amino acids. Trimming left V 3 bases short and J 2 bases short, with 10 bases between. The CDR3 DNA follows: TGTGCCAGCTCACCCGGACTGGATAACACCGGGGAGCTGTTTTTT. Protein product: CASSPGLDNTGELFF.

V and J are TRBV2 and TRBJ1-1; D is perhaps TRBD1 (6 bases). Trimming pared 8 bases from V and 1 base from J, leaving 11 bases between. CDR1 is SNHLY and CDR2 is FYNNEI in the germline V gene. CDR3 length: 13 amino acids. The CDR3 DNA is TGTGCCAGCCTGGACAGCCCGAACACTGAAGCTTTCTTT. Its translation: CASLDSPNTEAFF.

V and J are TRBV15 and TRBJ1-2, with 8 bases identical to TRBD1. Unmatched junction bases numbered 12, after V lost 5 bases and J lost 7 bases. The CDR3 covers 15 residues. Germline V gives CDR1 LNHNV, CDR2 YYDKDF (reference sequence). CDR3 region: CATSAKTGVYLGYTF. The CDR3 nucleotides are TGTGCCACCAGCGCCAAGACAGGGGTTTACCTTGGCTACACCTTC.

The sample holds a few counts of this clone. The CDR3 region has the DNA TGTGCCAGCAGCTTTATGATCGACAGGGTTAGTGGCTACACCTTC. Translation: CASSFMIDRVSGYTF. The chain employs TRBV5-6 and TRBJ1-2, with 7 positions matching TRBD1. The length of the CDR3 is 15 residues. Germline loops: CDR1 SGHDT, CDR2 YYEEEE. V shed 2 bases, J shed 7 bases, and the junction held 11 bases outside the gene matches.

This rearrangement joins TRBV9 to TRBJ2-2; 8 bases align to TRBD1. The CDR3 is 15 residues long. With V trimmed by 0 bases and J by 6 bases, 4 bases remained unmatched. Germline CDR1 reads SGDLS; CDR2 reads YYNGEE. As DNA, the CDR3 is TGTGCCAGCAGCGTAGTAACAGGGGGTTCCGGGGAGCTGTTTTTT. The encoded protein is CASSVVTGGSGELFF.

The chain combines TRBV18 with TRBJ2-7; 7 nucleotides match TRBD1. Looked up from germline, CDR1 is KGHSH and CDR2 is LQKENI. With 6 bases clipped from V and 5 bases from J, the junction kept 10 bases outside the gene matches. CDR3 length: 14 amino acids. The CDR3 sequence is CASSPWEGGHEQYF. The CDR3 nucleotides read TGTGCCAGCTCCCCTTGGGAAGGGGGCCACGAGCAGTACTTC.